Below, 5 T cell receptor beta chains from the same sample are listed, as sequenced in a study of blood T cell repertoires in COVID-19. TCRdb's table, derived via immunoSEQ multiplex PCR, lists solely in-frame clones and lacks some. The sample has around 100,000 clones, approximately 80% seen once; the top ten hold roughly 31%. The specimen was peripheral blood. The receptors were gathered from a man between 65 and 85 years old with active or convalescent COVID-19.

As regards this clone: Other nucleotide sequences from this sample produce the same CDR3. The CDR3 DNA is TGTGCCAGTAGTGGGACAGGGGATTCACCCCTCCACTTT. Protein product: CASSGTGDSPLHF. J is TRBJ1-6 and V is TRBV19, with 10 nucleotides matching TRBD1. There are 13 residues in the CDR3. V trimming: 5 bases; J trimming: 8 bases; junction bases outside the gene matches: 0. Germline CDR1 is LNHDA and CDR2 is SQIVND (reference sequence).

The V call is TRBV5-6, the J call TRBJ1-1, with D unclear. The V and J ends lost 4 bases and 2 bases respectively, with 9 bases between them. Germline CDR1 and CDR2: SGHDT and YYEEEE. The CDR3 extends over 13 amino acids. In nucleotides, the CDR3 is TGTGCCAGCAGCAGTACAGTCAACACTGAAGCTTTCTTT. This sequence encodes CASSSTVNTEAFF.

The chain combines TRBV18 with TRBJ2-7; the match to TRBD1 covers 8 bases. The CDR3 sequence is 15 residues long. The germline V gene encodes CDR1 KGHSH and CDR2 LQKENI. J was trimmed by 2 bases and V by 6 bases; bases with no gene match: 9. CDR3 nucleotides: TGTGCCAGCTCGCCTGAACAGGGGGAGGCCTACGAGCAGTACTTC. It translates to CASSPEQGEAYEQYF.

This clone has a handful of counts. The J gene is TRBJ1-3, the V gene TRBV4-1; unclear D gene. The CDR3 covers 17 residues. Germline V gene lookup returns CDR1 MGHRA and CDR2 YSYEKL. Trimming left V 1 base short and J 4 bases short, with 17 bases between. The CDR3 nucleotides read TGCGCCAGCAGCCAAGCCCTTGGGGAGGTGAGAGGAAACACCATATATTTT. Translation: CASSQALGEVRGNTIYF.

The chain links TRBV6-2 or TRBV6-3 to TRBJ2-3, with D uncertain. V was pared by 3 bases and J by 0 bases, with 7 bases between. This CDR3 contains 14 residues. Looked up from germline, CDR1 is MNHEY and CDR2 is SVGEGT. CDR3 DNA: TGTGCCAGCAGTTATGGCGGAAGCACAGATACGCAGTATTTT. It specifies CASSYGGSTDTQYF.